Below, one T cell receptor (beta chain) is given with its context. These data come from a study of blood T cell repertoires in COVID-19. Overall study context: Collection of acute and convalescent COVID-19 samples took place in the United States, Italy and Spain.

CDR3 length: 13 residues. Germline assignment: CDR1 GTSNPN and CDR2 SVGIG (reference sequence). With 0 bases removed from V and 2 bases from J, the gap between germline ends came to 5 bases. TCRdb's copy holds only in-frame clones and misses some; the assay was immunoSEQ multiplex PCR. The table lists about 260,000 clones, around 90% of them singletons. Input material: peripheral blood. The clonotype comes from a human donor in a cohort sampled during active COVID-19. The chain combines TRBV30 with TRBJ1-5; D gene uncertain. The CDR3 DNA reads TGTGCCTGGAGTGTAATCGGCAATCAGCCCCAGCATTTT. Encoded protein: CAWSVIGNQPQHF.